Listed below are T cell receptor beta chains from one sample, sequenced in a study of shared clonotypes between healthy human individuals. Assay: immunoSEQ multiplex PCR; the TCRdb copy retains only in-frame clones and omits some. The sample records approximately 1,000,000 clones, around 82% being singletons. Sequences were obtained from memory CD4+ T cells from PBMCs. These receptors all come from a young man in good health. Some clones in this sample may be carry-over from other donors' samples. CDR3s include the opening cysteine and the closing phenylalanine or tryptophan.

TRBV5-5	TRBJ2-7	CASSLGGPYEQYF
TRBV2	TRBJ1-5	CASSSVKGGDQPQHF
TRBV7-2	TRBJ2-2	CASSLGMLAEAVGELFF
TRBV12-5	TRBJ2-2	CASALQGAGELFF
TRBV29-1	TRBJ2-3	CSARAGGSTDTQYF
TRBV5-8	TRBJ2-6	CASGRGDWANVLTF
TRBV30	TRBJ2-1	CAWSVKAGGYNEQFF
TRBV4-1	TRBJ1-1	CASSQPTMNTEAFF
TRBV18	TRBJ2-4	CASSPLGATQNIQYF
TRBV27	TRBJ2-1	CASSHLTQRDLKEQFF
TRBV19	TRBJ2-2	CASSIGLAVLTGELFF
TRBV29-1	TRBJ2-5	CSVEEAGVGRETQYF
TRBV4-2	TRBJ1-1	CASSQGQNTEAFF
TRBV7-7	TRBJ2-5	CASSLLRAGETQYF
TRBV7-2	TRBJ2-1	CASSLDWTSGKSGEQFF
TRBV11-2	TRBJ2-7	CASSGLGASIYEQYF